This note documents a single T cell receptor (beta chain) sequence. The antigen remains unidentified. Libraries were prepared by immunoSEQ multiplex PCR; TCRdb keeps only in-frame clonotypes and omits some of them. The table has about 130,000 clones, roughly 87% seen once. The data were obtained in a study of cytomegalovirus exposure and HLA in healthy donors. Study-wide findings and caveats: A few CMV-associated chains were confirmed in vitro to be specific for CMV antigens. Investigators reported about 160 TCR beta chains as tied to cytomegalovirus. Accounts indicate the classifier identified cytomegalovirus status with strong specificity and sensitivity. The finding came from a later analysis; first-cohort TCR clusters tended to co-occur in the 90 to 150 validation repertoires.

The length of the CDR3 is 14 residues. Trimming took 1 base from V and 1 from J, leaving 6 bases between them. From germline, CDR1 is LNHDA and CDR2 SQIVND (reference sequence). The chain employs TRBV19 and TRBJ2-3; tentatively, D is TRBD2 (5 bases). The receptor comes from a woman aged 18-29 years in good health and CMV-seropositive. Sequenced material: PBMCs. The CDR3: CASSIGTGTDTQYF. CDR3 DNA: TGTGCCAGTAGTATAGGGACTGGCACAGATACGCAGTATTTT.